Presented here are 8 T cell receptor beta chains from one specimen sequenced in a study of cytotoxic CD8 clonotypes in ibrutinib-treated CLL. Generated by immunoSEQ multiplex PCR, the TCRdb table keeps only in-frame clones and is missing some. The data show about 300,000 clones, with about 64% seen just once and about 5.9% held by the top ten. The sample was PBMCs, taken after 36 months of ibrutinib treatment. These receptors were taken from a human donor with chronic lymphocytic leukemia.

This clone has a handful of counts. The chain carries TRBV19 and TRBJ2-1; TRBD1 matches at 12 bases. The V segment lost 10 bases and the J segment 2 bases; nucleotides outside the gene matches: 12. The germline V gene has CDR1 LNHDA and CDR2 SQIVND (reference sequence). The CDR3 is 17 residues long. CDR3 bases: TGTGCCACCGGGGACAGGGGGCCAGCGGGGACCTACAATGAGCAGTTCTTC. Its translation: CATGDRGPAGTYNEQFF.

The V gene is TRBV2, the J gene TRBJ2-7, with TRBD2 identical over 7 bases. The CDR3 is made up of 14 amino acids. V lost 7 bases to trimming and J lost 3 bases; unmatched junction nucleotides: 9. Germline CDR1 and CDR2: SNHLY and FYNNEI. CDR3 DNA sequence: TGTGCCAGCATCTTAGGGCTAGCGGTCTACGAGCAGTACTTC. Protein product: CASILGLAVYEQYF.

This chain links TRBV19 with TRBJ2-5; D assignment may be TRBD1 or TRBD2 (5 bases each). Germline V lookup: CDR1 LNHDA, CDR2 SQIVND (reference sequence). This CDR3 region has 15 residues. The V end was cut by 1 base, the J end by 1 base, with 10 bases between. For the CDR3, the DNA is TGTGCCAGTAGTATAGCAGGGAGCGGCCAAGAGACCCAGTACTTC. It specifies CASSIAGSGQETQYF.

The CDR3 DNA reads TGTGCCAGCAGCCCGGGACAGGGATACCAAGAGACCCAGTACTTC. The encoded protein is CASSPGQGYQETQYF. V is TRBV11-3 and J is TRBJ2-5, with 9 bases fitting TRBD1. With 5 bases clipped from V and 0 bases from J, the junction kept 4 bases outside the gene matches. The CDR3 totals 15 residues. Germline values: CDR1 SGHNT, CDR2 YENEEA.

This clone has just a few counts. The chain couples TRBV7-2 to TRBJ1-5; 9 positions match TRBD1. J was trimmed by 7 bases and V by 5 bases; bases with no gene match: 9. CDR3 length: 15 residues. From germline, CDR1 is SGHTA and CDR2 FQGNSA. This CDR3 reads CASSQQGAGGQPQHF. CDR3 bases: TGTGCCAGCAGCCAACAGGGGGCGGGAGGGCAGCCCCAGCATTTT.

This clone was observed a single time. The V and J genes are TRBV6-5 and TRBJ2-7; 7 nucleotides agree with TRBD2. Germline loops: CDR1 MNHEY, CDR2 SVGAGI. The ends lost 0 bases at V and 2 bases at J; junction bases unmatched: 4. The CDR3 length is 15 residues. This chain's CDR3 is CASSYSGLEAYEQYF. CDR3 nucleotide sequence: TGTGCCAGCAGTTACTCCGGACTAGAGGCCTACGAGCAGTACTTC.

This chain uses TRBV29-1 with TRBJ2-1, with D maybe TRBD2 (7 bases). The CDR3 covers 16 residues. Germline V lookup: CDR1 SQVTM, CDR2 ANQGSEA. The germline V and J ends were trimmed by 7 bases and 5 bases, with 24 bases remaining between them. CDR3 coding DNA: TGCAGCGCCGCAGCGGCTAAGCGGGACAACAACAATGAGCAGTTCTTC. Protein: CSAAAAKRDNNNEQFF.

This clone appeared a single time. The chain couples TRBV18 to TRBJ2-3, with 9 positions matching TRBD2. CDR3 size: 15 residues. From germline, CDR1 is KGHSH and CDR2 LQKENI. Trimming took 3 bases from V and 5 from J; bases not matched to a gene: 6. The CDR3 bases are TGTGCCAGCTCACCGGGGCGGGGGGGCCAAGATACGCAGTATTTT. This gives the protein CASSPGRGGQDTQYF.